This T cell receptor beta chain was retrieved from a study of cytomegalovirus exposure and HLA in healthy donors. A remark on this clone: Its antigen is as yet unknown.

Trimming stripped 1 base from V and 0 bases from J, with 15 bases between. The CDR3 has 17 amino acids. The V gene's germline CDR1 is MGHRA and CDR2 YSYEKL. Every donor was a healthy person donating bone marrow. Whole-study findings and limits: A later analysis by the authors found several of the most significant clusters apparently linked to common viral pathogens. Confirmation in vitro established that a few CMV-associated chains were specific for CMV antigens.

With 60 Vbeta and 13 Jbeta primers, the PCR was carried out. Some clones are missing from TCRdb's copy, which holds only in-frame ones; the method was immunoSEQ multiplex PCR. Of approximately 130,000 clones listed, about 87% are singletons. The chain joins TRBV4-1 to TRBJ1-1; no clear D. The source of this sequence is a woman younger than 45 in good health and CMV-seronegative. The source material was PBMCs. The CDR3 loop is CASSQGSGLPMNTEAFF. The DNA for the CDR3 is TGCGCCAGCAGCCAAGGCAGCGGGCTACCAATGAACACTGAAGCTTTCTTT.